This T cell receptor (beta chain) was retrieved from a study of cytomegalovirus exposure and HLA in healthy donors. PCR involved 60 Vbeta and 13 Jbeta primers. Clones were sequenced by immunoSEQ multiplex PCR, and TCRdb holds only the in-frame ones, with some missing. Counted here are 70,000 to 95,000 clones, 80% occurring once; the ten biggest clones make up approximately 1%. Study results and limitations: In a later analysis, at a false discovery rate of 0.05, approximately 18,000 TCR beta sequences were associated with HLA alleles.

This clone was seen a handful of times. What it recognizes is unknown. The clonotype originates from a male donor in good health and CMV-seronegative. The sequenced material came from PBMCs.

In nucleotides, the CDR3 is TGTGCCAGCAGTAAGGGAGTCTATGGCTACACCTTC. Its protein is CASSKGVYGYTF. The gene calls are TRBV5-6 and TRBJ1-2; D gene ambiguous. Germline loops: CDR1 SGHDT, CDR2 YYEEEE. The ends were cut back, 5 bases at V and 4 bases at J, with 9 bases in the middle. This CDR3 region has 12 residues.